These T cell receptor beta chains were read from a single sample in a study of blood T cell repertoires in COVID-19. Here immunoSEQ multiplex PCR was the method, and the copy in TCRdb shows in-frame clones only, minus some. This table has 150,000 to 200,000 clones, around 80% appearing once. The source material was PBMCs or T cells enriched from blood (not recorded which). These receptors were collected from a man aged 50 to 60 who had recovered from COVID-19. Both conserved end residues are part of each CDR3. A D gene is named only where the DNA matches it firmly. Size is stated for part of the rows, as once, few or many counts, or as a class when the clone is expanded.

clone_size j_call d_call v_call cdr3_aa cdr3_nt
- TRBJ2-7 TRBD1 TRBV5-4 CASSLGTGGGYEQYF TGTGCCAGCAGCCTGGGGACAGGGGGGGGCTACGAGCAGTACTTC
- TRBJ1-5 - TRBV19 CATTFSQGNQPQHF TGTGCCACCACATTTTCCCAGGGTAATCAGCCCCAGCATTTT
- TRBJ2-7 - TRBV6-5 CASRNRAHSYEQYF TGTGCCAGCAGGAACAGGGCCCACTCCTACGAGCAGTACTTC
- TRBJ2-7 - TRBV28 CASSSWGLPKSYEQYF TGTGCCAGCAGTTCCTGGGGACTTCCGAAATCCTACGAGCAGTACTTC
- TRBJ1-6 TRBD1 TRBV2 CASSEYRGPNSPLHF TGTGCCAGCAGTGAGTACAGGGGCCCAAATTCACCCCTCCACTTT
- TRBJ2-7 - TRBV6-1 CASSEYRGAYEQYF TGTGCCAGCAGTGAATACCGAGGCGCCTACGAGCAGTACTTC
- TRBJ2-2 - TRBV5-1 CASSSRVGSNTGELFF TGCGCCAGCAGCTCCAGGGTGGGGTCGAACACCGGGGAGCTGTTTTTT
- TRBJ2-7 TRBD1 TRBV27 CASRLTGAVEQYF TGTGCCAGCAGATTAACAGGGGCGGTCGAGCAGTACTTC
- TRBJ2-3 - TRBV20-1 CSARVTDTQYF TGCAGTGCCCGCGTCACAGATACGCAGTATTTT
- TRBJ1-2 - TRBV12-3/TRBV12-4 CASSGQPGYTF TGTGCCAGCAGTGGGCAACCTGGCTACACCTTC
- TRBJ1-4 TRBD1 TRBV7-2 CASSPGGQSNEKLFF TGTGCCAGCAGCCCAGGGGGGCAGAGTAATGAAAAACTGTTTTTT
once TRBJ1-5 - TRBV7-2 CATGAGSKQPQHF TGTGCCACCGGGGCGGGGTCGAAACAGCCCCAGCATTTT
- TRBJ1-3 - TRBV6-2/TRBV6-3 CASSYSSKPGNTIYF TGTGCCAGCAGTTACTCCTCTAAGCCTGGAAACACCATATATTTT
- TRBJ1-5 - TRBV6-1 CASSEASGGVSNQPQHF TGTGCCAGCAGTGAAGCGTCGGGAGGGGTGAGCAATCAGCCCCAGCATTTT
- TRBJ1-1 TRBD1 TRBV3-1/TRBV3-2 CASSRQLTGSASTEAFF TGTGCCAGCAGCCGGCAATTGACAGGGTCGGCGAGCACTGAAGCTTTCTTT
- TRBJ1-6 - TRBV5-1 CASSLGSGQYNSPLHF TGCGCCAGCAGCTTGGGGTCAGGCCAATATAATTCACCCCTCCACTTT
- TRBJ2-5 TRBD1 TRBV5-1 CASSFSGTGNQETQYF TGCGCCAGCAGCTTCAGTGGGACAGGTAACCAAGAGACCCAGTACTTC
- TRBJ1-2 - TRBV5-4 CASSSPARGYGYTF TGTGCCAGCAGCTCCCCGGCCAGAGGCTATGGCTACACCTTC
few TRBJ1-2 - TRBV2 CASRSLGGAGGYTF TGTGCCAGCAGAAGCCTGGGAGGGGCCGGGGGCTACACCTTC
- TRBJ2-3 TRBD2 TRBV7-2 CASSPGTSQKKYTQYF TGTGCCAGCAGCCCTGGGACTAGCCAGAAGAAATATACGCAGTATTTT
few TRBJ1-2 - TRBV11-2 CAEAGRGYGYTF TGTGCCGAAGCGGGCCGGGGCTATGGCTACACCTTC
few TRBJ2-5 TRBD2 TRBV27 CASSSWTSGSQETQYF TGTGCCAGCAGTTCTTGGACTAGCGGGTCCCAAGAGACCCAGTACTTC
- TRBJ1-2 - TRBV3-1/TRBV3-2 CASSPQGLGYGYTF TGTGCCAGCAGCCCCCAGGGTCTCGGCTATGGCTACACCTTC
- TRBJ1-1 - TRBV29-1 CSVEERTEAFF TGCAGCGTTGAAGAGAGGACTGAAGCTTTCTTT
- TRBJ1-6 - TRBV6-5 CASSYRTENNSPLHF TGTGCCAGCAGTTACAGGACAGAAAATAATTCACCCCTCCACTTT
- TRBJ1-1 - TRBV15 CATSRLRQANTEAFF TGTGCCACCAGCAGATTAAGACAGGCGAACACTGAAGCTTTCTTT
- TRBJ2-5 - TRBV11-2 CASSLAVQETQYF TGTGCCAGCAGCTTAGCTGTCCAAGAGACCCAGTACTTC
- TRBJ2-5 TRBD1 TRBV28 CASSPPRGQGDQETQYF TGTGCCAGCAGTCCGCCTCGGGGACAGGGGGATCAAGAGACCCAGTACTTC
- TRBJ2-5 TRBD1 TRBV2 CAGFRDRGETQYF TGTGCCGGGTTCCGGGACAGGGGAGAGACCCAGTACTTC
- TRBJ1-5 TRBD1 TRBV27 CASSFRQGGNQPQHF TGTGCCAGCAGTTTCAGACAGGGTGGCAATCAGCCCCAGCATTTT
- TRBJ1-2 TRBD1 TRBV4-1 CASSQDGLGQELYGYTF TGCGCCAGCAGCCAAGATGGGTTGGGACAGGAGCTCTATGGCTACACCTTC
- TRBJ2-5 TRBD2 TRBV3-1/TRBV3-2 CASSPLAGPRGTQYF TGTGCCAGCAGCCCTTTAGCGGGGCCCCGGGGGACCCAGTACTTC
- TRBJ2-1 - TRBV6-2/TRBV6-3 CASSPSGHGPVF TGTGCCAGCAGCCCGTCCGGACACGGCCCGGTCTTC
- TRBJ1-5 TRBD1 TRBV7-8 CASSLGGTGGLNQPQHF TGTGCCAGCAGCTTAGGAGGGACAGGGGGCCTCAATCAGCCCCAGCATTTT
once TRBJ2-7 - TRBV5-3 CARSRDPHRGGSGEQYF TGTGCCAGAAGCCGGGACCCGCATCGAGGGGGTTCGGGCGAGCAGTACTTC
once TRBJ2-7 TRBD1 TRBV28 CASRPTGGTYEQYF TGTGCCAGCAGACCGACAGGGGGTACCTACGAGCAGTACTTC
- TRBJ1-5 - TRBV2 CASSGVTGGLLFNQPQHF TGTGCCAGCAGTGGAGTTACTGGGGGCCTCTTATTTAATCAGCCCCAGCATTTT
- TRBJ1-2 - TRBV27 CASSPASRGGSGLTFYGYTF TGTGCCAGCAGTCCAGCTTCACGGGGGGGGAGTGGCCTGACTTTCTATGGCTACACCTTC
- TRBJ1-4 - TRBV18 CASSPPNEKLFF TGTGCCAGCTCACCTCCAAATGAAAAACTGTTTTTT
- TRBJ1-5 - TRBV19 CASSVTDYSNQPQHF TGTGCCAGTAGTGTGACCGACTATAGCAATCAGCCCCAGCATTTT
- TRBJ1-6 TRBD1 TRBV5-4 CASSSNRGQSSPLHF TGTGCCAGCAGCTCTAACAGGGGCCAGAGTTCACCCCTCCACTTT